This T cell receptor beta chain was documented in a study of human T cells and chemical hapten exposure. Across the whole study: Patients had diphenylcyclopropenone applied to the scalp weekly throughout the approximately 22-week study. Patch tests put 0.01% DPC on the upper back, and the results were checked at 6 days. Whole-study results and caveats: Unchanged with DPC sensitization were TCRs above 1 in 1000 frequency.

The CDR3 is 15 residues long. J gave up 5 bases and V 5 bases, and 6 bases lay outside the gene matches. Per the germline V gene, CDR1 is MDHEN and CDR2 is SYDVKM. Time point denoted: pre-sensitization, week 0. Treatment described: therapeutic diphenylcyclopropenone sensitization with weekly scalp DPC. This clonotype was found many times. As yet, its antigen is unknown. The study used a library that attached unique molecular identifiers to individual cDNA molecules. TCRdb called the RACE reads again in MiXCR, with one record for every CDR3 protein. Of under 300,000 distinct CDR3 sequences listed, more than 6.5% are singletons.

This clonotype was obtained from a woman in her thirties or forties with alopecia areata. Some clones in this sample may be carry-over from other donors' samples. The input for sequencing was whole blood, taken in connection with sensitization to the hapten diphenylcyclopropenone (DPC). This rearrangement joins TRBV28 to TRBJ2-2, with TRBD1 matching over 9 bases. The CDR3 nucleotides read TGTGCCAGCAGTCTCGGACAGGGGCGAACCGGGGAGCTGTTTTTT. Residues: CASSLGQGRTGELFF. Full variable domain (rest looked up from reference TRBV28 and TRBJ2-2): DVKVTQSSRYLVKRTGEKVFLECVQDMDHENMFWYRQDPGLGLRLIYFSYDVKMKEKGDIPEGYSVSREKKERFSLILESASTNQTSMYLCASSLGQGRTGELFFGEGSRLTVL.